This T cell receptor beta chain came from a study of CD8 T cells in Susac syndrome. An amount of RNA that ranged from roughly 0.5 to 1 ug was reverse transcribed with random hexamers. One entry per CDR3 protein, called by TCRdb with MiXCR from the immunoSEQ multiplex PCR reads. The sample contains 100,000 or so distinct CDR3 sequences, just under 95% of which appear only once. In blood CD8+ and CD4+ T cells, TCR beta underwent sequencing. This clonotype occurred once. The specimen sequenced was CD8+ T cells from PBMCs. The source is a human donor in good health.

In nucleotides, the CDR3 is TGTGCCAGCAGCTTACGGACAGGGACTACGACTAACTATGGCTACACCTTC. Translating it yields CASSLRTGTTTNYGYTF. The J gene is TRBJ1-2, the V gene TRBV27, with TRBD1 identical over 8 bases. V was clipped by 6 bases and J by 0 bases; unmatched bases: 12. Germline CDR1 MNHEY, CDR2 SMNVEV (reference sequence). The CDR3 is made up of 17 amino acids.